The following is a T cell receptor beta chain sequence with its context. Its antigen is unidentified. This sample was taken from a study of Graves' ophthalmopathy and Graves' hyperthyroidism. Study results and limitations: Most expanded clonotypes from thyroid (those above 0.001 frequency) were also found in blood. Using a 13-signature model, the authors split ophthalmopathy from stable hyperthyroidism, with 85% to 90% sensitivity and approximately 81% specificity.

The hyperthyroidism patients had a new diagnosis of under 2 months' duration and were aged 18 to 65. Exclusion criteria comprised other autoimmune diseases, uncontrolled infections, pregnancy or lactation in patients. Scientists amplified the TCR beta CDR3 regions from RNA transcripts. HTBI primers served in a first-round RT-PCR, which a second-round multiplex PCR followed. TCRdb re-analysed the multiplex PCR reads in MiXCR, keeping a single row per CDR3 protein. The repertoire consists of over a million distinct CDR3 sequences, with approximately 35% occurring once and the leading ten covering approximately 10%. Germline assignment: CDR1 MNHNY and CDR2 SVGAGI (reference sequence). This CDR3 is built from 18 residues. The V gene lost 5 bases and the J gene lost 0 bases, with 17 bases spanning the gap.

The TCR was taken from an adult man with Graves' hyperthyroidism. The rearrangement joins TRBV6-6 to TRBJ1-6; D unclear. Sequenced: peripheral blood or thyroid tissue (not recorded which). CDR3 sequence (DNA): TGTGCCAGCAGTAATGAGGACGGAATACCCTCCTATAATTCACCCCTCCACTTT. The encoded protein is CASSNEDGIPSYNSPLHF.